The next 10 T cell receptor beta chains were all read from a single sample in a study of T cells in Graves' hyperthyroidism and ophthalmopathy. Amplified regions were TCR beta CDR3 sequences from RNA transcripts. HTBI primers were the set used in a first-round RT-PCR of the TCR CDR3. TCRdb processed the multiplex PCR reads anew with MiXCR; each CDR3 protein has one entry. The sample has more than 300,000 distinct CDR3 sequences; 18% are singletons. Source material: blood. The receptor set was obtained from a man aged 18 to 30 with Graves' ophthalmopathy.

This clonotype appeared once. The chain has TRBV28 and TRBJ1-6; D not certain. Germline V gene sequence: CDR1 MDHEN, CDR2 SYDVKM. V was trimmed by 11 bases and J by 8 bases, leaving 25 bases between them. The CDR3 is made up of 16 amino acids. CDR3 bases: TGTGCCCTCCAGTTTAGAACGGGAGGGCCGGATTCACCCCTCCACTTT. Its protein product is CALQFRTGGPDSPLHF.

This clonotype was observed a handful of times. The rearrangement links TRBV6-1 to TRBJ2-7, with 7 bases identical to TRBD1. The J segment lost 2 bases and the V segment lost 6 bases, leaving 7 bases of the junction unmatched. Germline V CDR1 and CDR2: MNHNS, SASEGT. This CDR3 spans 14 amino acids. The CDR3 region is CASSPGGFAYEQYF. The CDR3 region has the DNA TGTGCCAGCAGCCCAGGGGGATTCGCCTACGAGCAGTACTTC.

This clonotype was found many times. The chain couples TRBV10-2 to TRBJ1-5; TRBD1 agrees at 9 bases. J lost 0 bases, V lost 3 bases, and 9 bases had no gene match. The CDR3 runs 18 residues. Looked up from germline, CDR1 is WSHSY and CDR2 is SAAADI. The CDR3 region has the DNA TGCGCCAGCAGTGATCGGGACAGGGCACCTTATAGCAATCAGCCCCAGCATTTT. Translated, it gives CASSDRDRAPYSNQPQHF.

This rearrangement joins TRBV6-2 or TRBV6-3 to TRBJ2-2, with D unclear. Trimming left V 0 bases short and J 6 bases short, with 2 bases between. The germline V gene has CDR1 MNHEY and CDR2 SVGEGT. CDR3 length: 12 residues. This CDR3 is CASSYSPGELFF. The DNA for the CDR3 is TGTGCCAGCAGTTACTCTCCCGGGGAGCTGTTTTTT.

This clonotype was found a few times. The V and J genes are TRBV27 and TRBJ1-2; D is perhaps TRBD1 (5 bases). The CDR3 spans 16 residues. Looked up from germline, CDR1 is MNHEY and CDR2 is SMNVEV (reference sequence). Trimming stripped 2 bases from V and 3 bases from J, with 16 bases between. The CDR3 sequence: CASSLRGAKEDYGYTF. As DNA, the CDR3 is TGTGCCAGCAGTTTAAGGGGCGCCAAAGAGGACTATGGCTACACCTTC.

The chain couples TRBV12-3 or TRBV12-4 to TRBJ1-5; D may be TRBD1 (6 bases). CDR3 length equals 19 residues. Trimming removed 4 bases at V and 5 bases at J, with 27 bases between. CDR3: CASSSPGTPDEGFDQPQHF. CDR3 bases: TGTGCCAGCAGTTCCCCGGGGACACCAGACGAGGGATTCGATCAGCCCCAGCATTTT.

This clonotype came up many times. This chain uses TRBV10-2 with TRBJ1-1; D ambiguous. This CDR3 is built from 14 residues. V was pared by 2 bases and J by 1 base, with 8 bases between. CDR1 is WSHSY, CDR2 SAAADI, per germline. Here the CDR3 reads CASSETEPNTEAFF. The CDR3 DNA reads TGCGCCAGCAGTGAGACAGAACCGAACACTGAAGCTTTCTTT.

V usage is TRBV7-3 and J usage is TRBJ2-1; 16 nucleotides match TRBD2. The V gene end was trimmed by 5 bases and the J gene end by 6 bases; junction bases not matched to a gene: 16. CDR1 and CDR2 (germline): SGHTA, FQGTGA. The CDR3 extends over 20 amino acids. The CDR3 reads CASSETGTSGGARIINEQFF. For the CDR3, the DNA is TGTGCCAGCAGCGAAACCGGGACTAGCGGGGGGGCCCGGATAATCAATGAGCAGTTCTTC.

This clonotype occurred a few times. The CDR3 DNA sequence: TGTGCCAGTAGTATACGGATCCCGATGAACACTGAAGCTTTCTTT. Its protein product is CASSIRIPMNTEAFF. This chain uses TRBV19 with TRBJ1-1; no definite D call. Deletions cut 2 bases from V and 0 bases from J, with 10 bases between. The CDR3 loop spans 15 amino acids. CDR1 is LNHDA and CDR2 is SQIVND in the germline V gene (reference sequence).

This clonotype was counted many times. CDR3 in DNA: TGTGCCAGCAGCACCGTAGACAGGGCAGGGGAGCAGTACTTC. Its translation: CASSTVDRAGEQYF. V is TRBV7-9 and J is TRBJ2-7; 7 nucleotides align to TRBD1. J lost 7 bases, V lost 5 bases, and 11 bases had no gene match. The length of the CDR3 is 14 residues. CDR1 and CDR2 from the germline V gene are SEHNR and FQNEAQ (reference sequence).